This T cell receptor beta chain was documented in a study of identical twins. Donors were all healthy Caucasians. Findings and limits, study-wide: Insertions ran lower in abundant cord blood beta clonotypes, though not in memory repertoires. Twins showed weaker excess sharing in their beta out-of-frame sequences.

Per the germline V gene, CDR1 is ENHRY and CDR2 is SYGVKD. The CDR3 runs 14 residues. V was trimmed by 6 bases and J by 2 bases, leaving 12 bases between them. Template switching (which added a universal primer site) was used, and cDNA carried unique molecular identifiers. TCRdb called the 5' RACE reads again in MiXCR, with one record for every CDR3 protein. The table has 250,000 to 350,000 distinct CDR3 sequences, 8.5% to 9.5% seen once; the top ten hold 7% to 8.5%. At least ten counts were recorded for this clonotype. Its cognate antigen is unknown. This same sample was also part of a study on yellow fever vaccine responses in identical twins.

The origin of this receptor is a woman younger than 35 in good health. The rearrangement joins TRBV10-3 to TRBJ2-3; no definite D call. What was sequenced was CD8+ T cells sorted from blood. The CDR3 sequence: CAIRDEGYTDTQYF. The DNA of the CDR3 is TGTGCCATCAGGGACGAAGGGTACACAGATACGCAGTATTTT.